The T cell receptor beta chain under discussion was sequenced for a study of shared clonotypes between healthy human individuals. Across the whole study: Donors, aged 18 to 49, were two women and three men. Findings and caveats of the study: A limitation of the genetic and exposure-history diversity represented arose from few donors. Tissues were not sampled, only blood, and their repertoires likely differ.

PCR replicates performed on unsorted PBMC used approximately 0.3 ug DNA, 25,000 to 35,000 T cell genomes. Profiled with immunoSEQ multiplex PCR; TCRdb holds only in-frame clones, not every one. The sample holds more than 450,000 clones, roughly 78% seen once. This clone was seen a handful of times. The antigen is not known. Sequenced input: PBMCs. This TCR was recovered from a woman between 40 and 55 years old in good health. Some clones in this sample may be carry-over from other donors' samples.

The CDR3 reads CAWRLQGFGNTIYF. The DNA for the CDR3 is TGTGCCTGGAGATTACAGGGGTTCGGAAACACCATATATTTT. This rearrangement joins TRBV30 to TRBJ1-3; 7 nucleotides line up with TRBD1. Trimming took 3 bases from V and 4 from J; bases not matched to a gene: 6. Germline loops: CDR1 GTSNPN, CDR2 SVGIG (reference sequence). The CDR3 length is 14 residues. The full variable domain, its missing parts supplied by reference TRBV30 and TRBJ1-3, is SQTIHQWPATLVQPVGSPLSLECTVEGTSNPNLYWYRQAAGRGLQLLFYSVGIGQISSEVPQNLSASRPQDRQFILSSKKLLLSDSGFYLCAWRLQGFGNTIYFGEGSWLTVV.